These T cell receptor beta chains were read from a single sample in a study of beta chain features in type 1 diabetes. Profiled with immunoSEQ multiplex PCR; TCRdb holds only in-frame clones, not every one. This sample has under 130,000 clones, with approximately 30% found just once. Sequencing used central memory CD4+ T cells from blood. Receptors originate from a woman under 30 with type 1 diabetes. Each CDR3 is given with its conserved first and last residue. A D gene is named only where the DNA matches it firmly. The size entry is marked missing in some rows and otherwise reads once, few, many or a size class.

TRBV20-1	TRBJ2-1	-	few	TGCAGTGCTCGTCGGGGCAATGAGCAGTTCTTC	CSARRGNEQFF
TRBV2	TRBJ2-7	-	few	TGTGCCAGCGTAGACAGTTTATCCTACGAGCAGTACTTC	CASVDSLSYEQYF
TRBV9	TRBJ1-1	-	-	TGTGCCAGCAGCGTAGGTCGCGGGACTCACACTGAAGCTTTCTTT	CASSVGRGTHTEAFF
TRBV27	TRBJ2-3	-	-	TGTGCCAGCAGATTCCAAGCTTACACAGATACGCAGTATTTT	CASRFQAYTDTQYF
TRBV6-5	TRBJ1-1	-	-	TGTGCCAGCAGTGAAGCAGTGACAAGAGAAGCTTTCTTT	CASSEAVTREAFF
TRBV11-3	TRBJ1-3	-	-	TGTGCCAGCAGCCGGGGACAATCTGGAAACACCATATATTTT	CASSRGQSGNTIYF
TRBV6-1	TRBJ2-5	-	-	TGTGCCAGCAGTGGCGGGGCAGCCCCATACTTC	CASSGGAAPYF
TRBV9	TRBJ2-5	TRBD1	-	TGTGCCAGCAGCGTACAGGGACAGCCCCAAGAGACCCAGTACTTC	CASSVQGQPQETQYF
TRBV27	TRBJ1-1	-	-	TGTGCCAGCAGTTACGGGAAGGAGGGCACTGGAGCTTTCTTT	CASSYGKEGTGAFF
TRBV6-1	TRBJ2-7	TRBD1	-	TGTGCCAGCAGTGAAGGGACAGGGCTGGCCGAGCAGTACTTC	CASSEGTGLAEQYF
TRBV7-2	TRBJ2-2	TRBD2	-	TGTGCCAGCAGCTTATTGAGGCGGGGGTCCGGGGAGCTGTTTTTT	CASSLLRRGSGELFF
TRBV10-2	TRBJ2-5	-	few	TGCGCCAGCAGTGCCGGTTATGGGCCCCAAGAGACCCAGTACTTC	CASSAGYGPQETQYF
TRBV10-2	TRBJ1-1	TRBD1	-	TGCGCCAGCAGCGCTAGCTCGACAGGGCGAGGGGCTTTCTTT	CASSASSTGRGAFF
TRBV19	TRBJ1-4	TRBD1	many	TGTGCCAGTAGGACAGGGTTTGCAACTAATGAAAAACTGTTTTTT	CASRTGFATNEKLFF
TRBV28	TRBJ2-7	-	few	TGTGCCAGCAGTTTACAGGACGGGAGTATCGACGAGCAGTACTTC	CASSLQDGSIDEQYF
TRBV7-8	TRBJ2-7	-	-	TGTGCCAGCAGCTTACAGGACACCTACGAGCAGTACTTC	CASSLQDTYEQYF
TRBV5-5	TRBJ2-3	-	-	TGTGCCAGCAGCTTGGTGGAGGGGCTCACAGATACGCAGTATTTT	CASSLVEGLTDTQYF
TRBV30	TRBJ1-2	TRBD1	-	TGTGCCTGGAGTGTACGGGCAGGGGGTGGCTACACCTTC	CAWSVRAGGGYTF
TRBV11-2	TRBJ2-1	TRBD2	few	TGTGCCAGCAGCTCCCCCGGACTAGGAAAGAATGAGCAGTTCTTC	CASSSPGLGKNEQFF
TRBV16	TRBJ2-5	-	-	TGTGCCAGCAGCCTCCAGGAGACCCAGTACTTC	CASSLQETQYF
TRBV2	TRBJ2-5	TRBD1	-	TGTGCCACTAGGCTAGGACAGGTCCAAGAGACCCAGTACTTC	CATRLGQVQETQYF
TRBV5-4	TRBJ2-1	TRBD2	few	TGTGCCAGCAGCTTGGGGACTAGCGGGAGGGCAACAAACAATGAGCAGTTCTTC	CASSLGTSGRATNNEQFF
TRBV19	TRBJ2-5	-	few	TGTGCCAGCCCGATCGGGACCGGGACAAAAGAGACCCAGTACTTC	CASPIGTGTKETQYF
TRBV5-1	TRBJ2-1	TRBD2	few	TGCGCCAGCAGCTTACTGCTAGCGGGAGTTAGCAATGAGCAGTTCTTC	CASSLLLAGVSNEQFF
TRBV5-5	TRBJ2-7	TRBD1	few	TGTGCCAGCAGCCCGACAGGGGGCGCGTCTAACGAGCAGTACTTC	CASSPTGGASNEQYF
TRBV2	TRBJ2-5	TRBD2	few	TGTGCCAGCAACTGGGCTAGCGGGACGGAGACCCAGTACTTC	CASNWASGTETQYF
TRBV7-2	TRBJ2-3	-	-	TGTGCCAGCAGCTTGCTCGGGAGTGCACTCACAGATACGCAGTATTTT	CASSLLGSALTDTQYF
TRBV11-3	TRBJ2-2	-	-	TGTGCCAGCAGCTTAGATGAAGGGTTCGGGGGGAACACCGGGGAGCTGTTTTTT	CASSLDEGFGGNTGELFF
TRBV5-8	TRBJ2-1	-	-	TGTGCCAGCAGCTTGTGGCAGGGGAGAGGCAATGAGCAGTTCTTC	CASSLWQGRGNEQFF
TRBV7-2	TRBJ1-5	-	few	TGTGCCAGCAGCTTAGCGCGGGGGGGAAACCAGCCCCAGCATTTT	CASSLARGGNQPQHF
TRBV5-4	TRBJ2-5	-	few	TGTGCCAGCAGCCGAGGAGGGGGCGGAGAGACCCAGTACTTC	CASSRGGGGETQYF
TRBV18	TRBJ2-7	TRBD2	few	TGTGCCAGCTCACCACAGGGAGGGACCTCCTACGAGCAGTACTTC	CASSPQGGTSYEQYF
TRBV7-2	TRBJ2-3	TRBD2	-	TGTGCCAGCAGCATCCCTAGCGGGAGTGGCACAGATACGCAGTATTTT	CASSIPSGSGTDTQYF
TRBV11-3	TRBJ2-3	TRBD1	few	TGTGCCAGCAGCTCCGACAGGGTTACGCAGTATTTT	CASSSDRVTQYF
TRBV5-4	TRBJ1-2	TRBD1	-	TGTGCCAGCAGCCGTGACAGGGCGGGTAATGGCTACACCTTC	CASSRDRAGNGYTF
TRBV6-1	TRBJ2-7	-	-	TGTGCCACACGACAGGAACGGGGTTCCTACGAGCAGTACTTC	CATRQERGSYEQYF
TRBV5-4	TRBJ2-3	-	-	TGTGCCAGCAGCTTGGCCTTAGATACGCAGTATTTT	CASSLALDTQYF
TRBV7-2	TRBJ2-1	-	-	TGTGCCAGCAGCTTAGACGGGAGCTCCTACAATGAGCAGTTCTTC	CASSLDGSSYNEQFF
TRBV9	TRBJ1-2	TRBD1	few	TGTGCCAGCAGCGTCGGGACAGGGATCTATGGCTACACCTTC	CASSVGTGIYGYTF
TRBV6-5	TRBJ2-2	TRBD1	-	TGTGCCAGCAGTTCCAGGGGGCTTAATGGGCCCGGGGAGCTGTTTTTT	CASSSRGLNGPGELFF
TRBV15	TRBJ2-5	-	few	TGTGCCACCAGCAGAGATCGGGGTAGCGGTGGCCAAGAGACCCAGTACTTC	CATSRDRGSGGQETQYF
TRBV5-6	TRBJ2-5	-	once	TGTGCCAGCAGCCATCAAGAGACCCAGTACTTC	CASSHQETQYF
TRBV5-1	TRBJ2-1	-	-	TGCGCCAGCAGCTTCAGCGCGATAAGCTCCTACAATGAGCAGTTCTTC	CASSFSAISSYNEQFF
TRBV7-8	TRBJ2-6	TRBD1	-	TGTGCCAGCAGCTTCCGACAGGGCCGCTCTGGGGCCAACGTCCTGACTTTC	CASSFRQGRSGANVLTF
TRBV2	TRBJ1-5	TRBD1	-	TGTGCCAGCAGTAGGGACAGGGGTCTCAATGGCCAGCCCCAGCATTTT	CASSRDRGLNGQPQHF
TRBV4-2	TRBJ2-5	TRBD2	-	TGTGCCAGCAGCCAAGACCCCTACGCGGGAGGGGCCCAGTACTTC	CASSQDPYAGGAQYF
TRBV10-2	TRBJ2-3	TRBD2	-	TGCGCCAGCAGGGCGACGGGACTAGCGGCAGATACGCAGTATTTT	CASRATGLAADTQYF
TRBV6-5	TRBJ2-7	-	-	TGTGCCAGCAGTCCACCTACAGGGAGCTCCTACGAGCAGTACTTC	CASSPPTGSSYEQYF
TRBV7-9	TRBJ2-5	TRBD2	few	TGTGCCAGCAGCCCTCTCACGGGAGGGCCGGAGGAGACCCAGTACTTC	CASSPLTGGPEETQYF